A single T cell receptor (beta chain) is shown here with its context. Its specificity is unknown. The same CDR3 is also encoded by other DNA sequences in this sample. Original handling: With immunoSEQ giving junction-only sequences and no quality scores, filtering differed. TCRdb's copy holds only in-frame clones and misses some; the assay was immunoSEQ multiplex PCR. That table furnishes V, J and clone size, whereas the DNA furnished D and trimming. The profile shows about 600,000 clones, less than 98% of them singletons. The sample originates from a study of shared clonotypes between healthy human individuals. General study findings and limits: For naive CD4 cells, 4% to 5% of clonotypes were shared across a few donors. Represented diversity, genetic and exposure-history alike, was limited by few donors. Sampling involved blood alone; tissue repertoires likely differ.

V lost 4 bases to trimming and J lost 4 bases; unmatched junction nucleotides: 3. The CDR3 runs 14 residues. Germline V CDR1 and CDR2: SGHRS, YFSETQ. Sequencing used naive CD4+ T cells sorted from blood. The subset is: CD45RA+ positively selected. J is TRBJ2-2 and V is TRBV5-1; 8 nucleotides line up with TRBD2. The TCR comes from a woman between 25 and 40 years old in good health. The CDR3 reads CASSPSGSTGELFF. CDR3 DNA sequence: TGCGCCAGCAGCCCGAGCGGGAGCACCGGGGAGCTGTTTTTT.